Sequencing of this T cell receptor beta chain was carried out in a study of identical twins. Findings and limits, study-wide: Out-of-frame alpha sequences shared by twins showed excess low generation probability. Memory repertoires showed no such pattern, whereas abundant cord blood beta clonotypes carried fewer insertions.

TCRdb re-analysed the 5' RACE reads in MiXCR, keeping a single row per CDR3 protein. In the table there are under 400,000 distinct CDR3 sequences, approximately 9.1% of which are singletons. This clonotype was seen at least ten times. Its antigen is not known. Donors uniformly comprised healthy Caucasians. This CDR3 contains 14 residues. Trimming left V 6 bases short and J 5 bases short, with 13 bases between. Sequences were obtained from naive T cells sorted from blood. The sequence derives from a woman aged 50 to 60 in good health. The chain uses TRBV12-3 or TRBV12-4 and TRBJ2-2; D is ambiguous. CDR3 DNA: TGTGCCAGCAGACCCGGGCGCAGGACCGGGGAGCTGTTTTTT. It yields the protein CASRPGRRTGELFF.